The T cell receptor beta chain under discussion was sequenced for a study of T cell responses to AZD1222 COVID-19 vaccine. The CDR3 is made up of 13 amino acids. The study's findings and limits: The CD4 TCRs associated with vaccination extended across spike and predominated at 160-218 and 743-854. Every sample of the repertoires postdated the peak T cell response. Spike-specific TCR breadth and depth rose after two AZD1222 doses. There were mostly white British donors and more females than males, and clonal diversity was possibly underestimated.

This clone was picked up a small number of times. Its antigen remains unidentified. The repertoire was sequenced with immunoSEQ multiplex PCR; TCRdb's copy has only in-frame clones and lacks some. The repertoire consists of around 70,000 clones, with more than 80% occurring once and the leading ten covering roughly 2.7%. The clonotype comes from an adult in good health. The chain recombines TRBV21-1 with TRBJ1-6; the table's D call, TRBD1, has no DNA check behind it. TRBV21-1 is noted as a pseudogene. The sequences come from peripheral blood, collected on day 0 of AZD1222 vaccination. In DNA form, the CDR3 reads TGTGCCAGCCTGACAGGGGTTAATTCACCCCTCCACTTT. Its protein product is CASLTGVNSPLHF.